The 19 T cell receptor beta chains given below trace back to one sample, sequenced in a study of T cells in Graves' hyperthyroidism and ophthalmopathy. RNA transcripts were the template for amplifying TCR beta CDR3 regions. With the HTBI primer set, the TCR CDR3 went through a first round of RT-PCR. In TCRdb, the multiplex PCR reads were re-called with MiXCR into one record per CDR3 protein. The sample lists about 350,000 distinct CDR3 sequences; over 11% were seen once. The sample taken for sequencing was blood. The receptors derive from a woman aged 30 to 39 with Graves' hyperthyroidism.

There are many counts of this clonotype. The rearrangement links TRBV12-3 or TRBV12-4 to TRBJ2-1; 10 positions match TRBD2. Trimming at V came to 3 bases and at J to 6 bases, leaving 5 bases not matched to a gene. This CDR3 is 15 amino acids long. CDR3: CASSFFTSGINEQFF. The CDR3 DNA is TGTGCCAGCAGTTTCTTTACTAGCGGGATCAATGAGCAGTTCTTC.

There are a few counts of this clonotype. V and J are TRBV12-5 and TRBJ2-1; the D gene is possibly TRBD2 (6 bases). The V and J ends lost 7 bases and 10 bases respectively, with 29 bases between them. Germline V gene data show CDR1 as LGHNT and CDR2 as FRNRAP. This CDR3 has 17 residues. The CDR3 sequence is CASAFLLASGNSGEQFF. The CDR3 DNA is TGTGCTAGTGCCTTTCTTCTAGCGAGTGGTAATTCCGGGGAGCAGTTCTTC.

This clonotype came up many times. This rearrangement joins TRBV12-3 or TRBV12-4 to TRBJ2-5; a possible D gene is TRBD1 (5 bases). Between the trimmed V and J ends, which lost 6 bases and 7 bases, there was a span of 15 bases. The CDR3 loop spans 13 amino acids. The DNA of the CDR3 is TGTGCCAGCAGCAGGGAACCCTCTGCGACCCAGTACTTC. This translates into CASSREPSATQYF.

This clonotype was recorded at least ten times. This chain uses TRBV28 with TRBJ1-1; 8 nucleotides line up with TRBD1. The length of the CDR3 is 17 residues. V was pared by 4 bases and J by 6 bases, with 16 bases of the junction left unmatched. Germline values: CDR1 MDHEN, CDR2 SYDVKM. CDR3 sequence reads: CASSSTRQGRFRAEAFF. The CDR3 nucleotides are TGTGCCAGCAGTTCAACCCGACAGGGGAGGTTTAGGGCTGAAGCTTTCTTT.

This clonotype was counted ten times or more. The rearrangement joins TRBV28 to TRBJ2-7; tentatively, D is TRBD1 (6 bases). The CDR3 extends over 14 amino acids. V lost 3 bases to trimming and J lost 5 bases, with 14 bases between them. CDR1 is MDHEN, CDR2 SYDVKM, per germline. The CDR3 spells CASSFKKGVDEQYF. DNA of the CDR3: TGTGCCAGCAGTTTTAAAAAGGGGGTCGACGAGCAGTACTTC.

This clonotype was counted at least ten times. The chain uses TRBV7-2 and TRBJ1-2; 9 bases line up with TRBD1. Germline loops: CDR1 SGHTA, CDR2 FQGNSA. V trimming: 1 base; J trimming: 8 bases; junction bases outside the gene matches: 8. This CDR3 has 15 residues. The CDR3 region is CASSLDPQGARGYTF. The CDR3 DNA reads TGTGCCAGCAGCTTAGATCCACAGGGGGCGCGAGGCTACACCTTC.

The chain recombines TRBV11-2 with TRBJ2-2, with D tentatively TRBD1 (5 bases). The CDR3 is 14 amino acids. Germline V lookup: CDR1 SGHAT, CDR2 FQNNGV. V was shortened by 6 bases and J by 6 bases, with 14 bases between the two germline ends. CDR3 loop: CASRGPAAAGELFF. The CDR3 DNA sequence: TGTGCCAGCAGGGGGCCTGCTGCTGCCGGGGAGCTGTTTTTT.

This chain connects TRBV20-1 to TRBJ1-2; weak D call: TRBD1 (6 bases). This CDR3 is 17 amino acids long. V lost 5 bases to trimming and J lost 4 bases, with 26 bases between them. Germline V gene lookup returns CDR1 DFQATT and CDR2 SNEGSKA (reference sequence). This CDR3 is CSAVARLDRRHSYGYTF. The CDR3 region has the DNA TGCAGTGCTGTTGCTAGGCTCGACAGGCGTCACTCCTATGGCTACACCTTC.

The table lists this clonotype with a few counts. The genes are TRBV5-4 and TRBJ1-6; perhaps TRBD1 as D (6 bases). The V end lost 4 bases, the J end lost 7 bases, and 12 bases lay between the germline ends. Germline CDR1 SGHNT, CDR2 YYREEE (reference sequence). The CDR3 sequence is 14 residues long. This CDR3 is CASSTGQINSPLHF. The CDR3 DNA sequence: TGTGCCAGCAGCACTGGACAGATAAATTCACCCCTCCACTTT.

In its sample, this clonotype was seen a few times. V gene TRBV11-2 combines with J gene TRBJ2-1; the match to TRBD2 covers 12 bases. The CDR3 sequence is 15 residues long. Germline trimming cut 7 bases from V and 9 bases from J; bases unmatched to any gene: 10. Germline V lookup: CDR1 SGHAT, CDR2 FQNNGV. Here the CDR3 reads CASTRSTSGSVEQFF. CDR3 nucleotides: TGTGCCAGCACCAGATCGACTAGCGGGAGCGTTGAGCAGTTCTTC.

This clonotype was observed a few times. The V gene is TRBV19, the J gene TRBJ2-1, with 8 bases matching TRBD2. CDR3 length: 15 amino acids. From germline, CDR1 is LNHDA and CDR2 SQIVND (reference sequence). V lost 5 bases to trimming and J lost 3 bases; unmatched junction nucleotides: 6. The CDR3 region has the DNA TGTGCCAGTAGTGGAACTAGCGGAGACTACAATGAGCAGTTCTTC. Its translation: CASSGTSGDYNEQFF.

There are many counts of this clonotype. The chain employs TRBV5-6 and TRBJ2-7; D is possibly TRBD1 (6 bases). The CDR3 runs 15 residues. CDR1 SGHDT and CDR2 YYEEEE come from the germline V gene. V was clipped by 1 base and J by 2 bases, with 13 bases between them. CDR3 in DNA: TGTGCCAGCAGCTTGAGGCAGGGGTGGGCCTACGAGCAGTACTTC. Translated: CASSLRQGWAYEQYF.

This clonotype was picked up many times. J is TRBJ2-1 and V is TRBV20-1; 8 bases agree with TRBD1. This CDR3 has 15 residues. Germline lookup yields CDR1 DFQATT and CDR2 SNEGSKA (reference sequence). After removal of 3 bases from V and 4 bases from J, the junction contained 8 bases not matched to a gene. CDR3 DNA sequence: TGCAGTGCTAGTCCTGCAGGGGGCGCTTACAATGAGCAGTTCTTC. Translating it yields CSASPAGGAYNEQFF.

This clonotype came up a few times. The chain carries TRBV10-3 and TRBJ2-7; 7 bases map to TRBD1. Trimming took 8 bases from V and 3 from J; bases not matched to a gene: 7. CDR3 length equals 13 residues. Per germline, CDR1 ENHRY and CDR2 SYGVKD. The CDR3 bases are TGTGCCATCGCACAGGGGCTCGGCTACGAGCAGTACTTC. Residues: CAIAQGLGYEQYF.

This clonotype was found a few times. V is TRBV19 and J is TRBJ1-2; a weak D match, TRBD1 (5 bases). The V end was cut by 1 base, the J end by 7 bases, with 16 bases between. CDR3 size: 15 residues. The germline V gene has CDR1 LNHDA and CDR2 SQIVND (reference sequence). CDR3 region: CASSIGGAASFGYTF. CDR3 in DNA: TGTGCCAGTAGTATAGGAGGGGCGGCATCGTTTGGCTACACCTTC.

This clonotype was picked up many times. V is TRBV11-2 and J is TRBJ2-5; TRBD1 matches 8 bases. The V segment lost 5 bases and the J segment 3 bases; nucleotides outside the gene matches: 14. Germline CDR1 SGHAT, CDR2 FQNNGV. The CDR3 is made up of 17 amino acids. This chain's CDR3 is CASSRTGSRVNKETQYF. The CDR3 region has the DNA TGTGCCAGCAGCAGGACAGGGTCAAGGGTTAACAAAGAGACCCAGTACTTC.

The chain has TRBV3-1 and TRBJ2-7; possibly TRBD2 for D (5 bases). V was pared by 1 base and J by 4 bases, with 17 bases between. The CDR3 consists of 16 residues. In germline, CDR1 is LGHDT, CDR2 YNNKEL (reference sequence). The CDR3 DNA sequence: TGTGCCAGCAGCCAAGCGGAGGCGCTTCTTACATACGAGCAGTACTTC. Protein: CASSQAEALLTYEQYF.

The V and J genes are TRBV19 and TRBJ1-2; 9 bases fit TRBD1. J gave up 6 bases and V 8 bases, and 19 bases lay outside the gene matches. Germline assignment: CDR1 LNHDA and CDR2 SQIVND (reference sequence). The CDR3 consists of 17 residues. The CDR3 nucleotides read TGTGCCAGTCGCGGGACAGGGTTATGGTCTTTTCGTGATGGCTACACCTTC. This sequence encodes CASRGTGLWSFRDGYTF.

This clonotype was picked up many times. The J gene is TRBJ2-3, the V gene TRBV2, with a tentative D call TRBD1 (6 bases). From germline, CDR1 is SNHLY and CDR2 FYNNEI. This CDR3 is built from 15 residues. The V gene lost 4 bases and the J gene lost 8 bases, with 19 bases spanning the gap. CDR3 amino acids: CASSGGRTDKSTQYF. The CDR3 DNA reads TGTGCCAGCAGTGGGGGCCGGACAGATAAATCTACGCAGTATTTT.